Below, 11 T cell receptor beta chains from the same sample are listed, as sequenced in a study of STAT5B mutations in CD4+ large granular lymphocyte leukemia. Sequencing was performed with immunoSEQ multiplex PCR; in TCRdb, only in-frame clones are kept and a portion is missing. The profile covers approximately 52,000 clones, with about three quarters appearing a single time and 1.5% taken by the ten largest. Sequenced material: CD4+ T cells from blood buffy coats. The receptors derive from a human donor in good health.

The V gene is TRBV9, the J gene TRBJ2-7; the D is unclear. V was pared by 0 bases and J by 2 bases, with 12 bases between. The CDR3 covers 15 residues. Germline V gene lookup returns CDR1 SGDLS and CDR2 YYNGEE. The CDR3 reads CASSVAPDIAYEQYF. CDR3 in DNA: TGTGCCAGCAGCGTAGCTCCAGACATCGCCTACGAGCAGTACTTC.

The V and J genes are TRBV7-6 and TRBJ1-2, with D unresolved. The germline V gene encodes CDR1 SGHVS and CDR2 FNYEAQ. Between the trimmed V and J ends, which lost 5 bases and 7 bases, there was a span of 17 bases. This CDR3 comprises 14 residues. For the CDR3, the DNA is TGTGCCAGCAGCCCTATACCGGAGGAGGCTGGCTACACCTTC. Its protein product is CASSPIPEEAGYTF.

V is TRBV6-4 and J is TRBJ1-5, with no clear D. Germline V gives CDR1 MRHNA, CDR2 SNTAGT. Trimming removed 8 bases from V and 0 bases from J, with 14 bases in between. The CDR3 covers 15 residues. The CDR3 region has the DNA TGTGCCAGCGCGCCGGAGCCCGGTAGCAATCAGCCCCAGCATTTT. Translated, it gives CASAPEPGSNQPQHF.

The chain is built from TRBV2 and TRBJ1-5, with D tentatively TRBD1 (5 bases). The germline V gene encodes CDR1 SNHLY and CDR2 FYNNEI. There are 12 residues in the CDR3. Between the trimmed V and J ends, which lost 3 bases and 7 bases, there was a span of 7 bases. In nucleotides, the CDR3 is TGTGCCAGCAGTGATGGGGGACAGCCCCAGCATTTT. Protein product: CASSDGGQPQHF.

The chain employs TRBV5-1 and TRBJ2-5; TRBD2 aligns across 13 bases. The V gene's germline CDR1 is SGHRS and CDR2 YFSETQ. V lost 2 bases, J lost 4 bases, and 8 bases stayed unmatched. The CDR3 is made up of 17 amino acids. CDR3 sequence: CASSLNSGTSGAETQYF. The CDR3 nucleotides are TGCGCCAGCAGCTTAAACTCTGGGACTAGCGGGGCAGAGACCCAGTACTTC.

This clone was seen a few times. Compared with germline, one end of the junction differs, possibly owing to a read error. The rearrangement uses TRBV7-7 and TRBJ1-4, with D perhaps TRBD1 (5 bases). Germline CDR1 reads SSHAT; CDR2 reads FNYEAQ (reference sequence). The CDR3 covers 13 residues. CDR3 residues: CASSAGTEGPLFF. The CDR3, as DNA: TGTGCTAGCAGCGCCGGGACGGAGGGGCCCCTGTTTTTT.

This chain joins TRBV29-1 and TRBJ2-6; D remains ambiguous. CDR1 is SQVTM and CDR2 is ANQGSEA in the germline V gene. Trimming cost V 1 base and J 0 bases, with 4 bases left between them. CDR3 length equals 14 residues. The CDR3 region has the DNA TGCAGCGTTGAAGGGGGCTCTGGGGCCAACGTCCTGACTTTC. Translated: CSVEGGSGANVLTF.

J is TRBJ2-1 and V is TRBV28; 7 bases align to TRBD2. The CDR3 totals 15 residues. Germline CDR1 is MDHEN and CDR2 is SYDVKM. V trimming: 6 bases; J trimming: 4 bases; junction bases outside the gene matches: 9. The CDR3 loop reads CASRSRGEGYNEQFF. DNA of the CDR3: TGTGCCAGCAGATCACGGGGGGAGGGTTACAATGAGCAGTTCTTC.

The chain links TRBV27 to TRBJ2-7, with D possibly TRBD1 on 5 matching bases. The V end lost 6 bases, the J end lost 6 bases, and 15 bases lay between the germline ends. Germline CDR1 MNHEY, CDR2 SMNVEV (reference sequence). The CDR3 loop spans 13 amino acids. CDR3 in DNA: TGTGCCAGCAGCCAGAGCCGACAGACCGAGCAGTACGTC. Translated, it gives CASSQSRQTEQYV.

J is TRBJ1-2 and V is TRBV7-8, with 10 positions matching TRBD1. Germline V gene lookup returns CDR1 SGHVS and CDR2 FQNEAQ. The CDR3 is made up of 14 amino acids. The V and J ends lost 1 base and 4 bases, in that order; junction bases with no gene match: 0. CDR3 sequence: CASSLGQGAYGYTF. The CDR3, as DNA: TGTGCCAGCAGCTTAGGACAGGGGGCCTATGGCTACACCTTC.

V gene TRBV18 combines with J gene TRBJ1-3; D remains unclear. V was trimmed by 6 bases and J by 0 bases, leaving 24 bases between them. The CDR3 runs 19 residues. CDR1 is KGHSH and CDR2 is LQKENI in the germline V gene. The CDR3: CASSPRASGSYVSGNTIYF. In nucleotides, the CDR3 is TGTGCCAGCTCCCCTCGGGCGTCAGGATCGTACGTCTCTGGAAACACCATATATTTT.